These 18 T cell receptor beta chains came from one sample sequenced in a study of T-cell reconstitution after alpha-beta-depleted transplantation in children. Preparation of the TCRbeta library involved a method that used unique molecular identifiers. TCRdb independently ran MiXCR on the PCR reads; one entry per CDR3 protein. Among more than 200,000 distinct CDR3 sequences, under 30% were seen once, and the ten largest hold over 2.5%. Material: PBMCs, obtained before TCRalphabeta/CD19-depleted stem cell transplant. The origin of the receptors is a girl aged 2 to 9 with Fanconi anemia, due to receive a stem cell transplant.

This clonotype was counted at least ten times. The V gene is TRBV4-2, the J gene TRBJ2-4; D is unclear. Germline loops: CDR1 LGHNA, CDR2 YNFKEQ. Trimming removed 0 bases from V and 9 bases from J, with 12 bases in between. This CDR3 is 14 amino acids long. CDR3 protein: CASSQDTRYGIQYF. The CDR3 nucleotides are TGTGCCAGCAGCCAAGATACCAGGTACGGCATTCAGTACTTC.

There are many counts of this clonotype. The rearrangement uses TRBV29-1 and TRBJ1-1, with 9 bases identical to TRBD1. J was trimmed by 7 bases and V by 5 bases; bases with no gene match: 8. CDR1 and CDR2 (germline): SQVTM, ANQGSEA. This CDR3 has 13 residues. CDR3 region: CSVIDRGGGEAFF. CDR3 nucleotide sequence: TGCAGCGTTATCGACAGGGGGGGTGGTGAAGCTTTCTTT.

This clonotype was observed many times. CDR3 residues: CSARDSTFFGREALQETQYF. Written as DNA, the CDR3 is TGCAGTGCTAGAGATTCCACCTTTTTTGGGCGGGAGGCCCTCCAAGAGACCCAGTACTTC. The chain combines TRBV20-1 with TRBJ2-5; 8 positions agree with TRBD2. The CDR3 consists of 20 residues. In germline, CDR1 is DFQATT, CDR2 SNEGSKA (reference sequence). The trim removed 0 bases at V and 1 base at J, leaving 19 bases unmatched.

This clonotype was observed a handful of times. Possible read error: a much larger clone is one base away. V gene TRBV20-1 combines with J gene TRBJ2-7; 10 bases are a match to TRBD1. This CDR3 spans 15 amino acids. Germline V gene data show CDR1 as DFQATT and CDR2 as SNEGSKA (reference sequence). CDR3 sequence (DNA): TGCTGTGCTAGTAGGGCATGGACAGGGGGCTACGAGCAGTACTTC. This encodes CCASRAWTGGYEQYF.

V and J are TRBV29-1 and TRBJ2-7; unclear D gene. The CDR3 loop spans 10 amino acids. Between the trimmed V and J ends, which lost 5 bases and 2 bases, there was a span of 4 bases. Germline values: CDR1 SQVTM, CDR2 ANQGSEA. In DNA form, the CDR3 reads TGCAGCGTTCGTACCTACGAGCAGTACTTC. Its translation: CSVRTYEQYF.

This clonotype appeared a few times. The V gene is TRBV7-2, the J gene TRBJ2-7, with 13 bases aligning to TRBD2. The length of the CDR3 is 16 residues. Germline trimming cut 0 bases from V and 3 bases from J; bases unmatched to any gene: 2. CDR1 and CDR2 from the germline V gene are SGHTA and FQGNSA. CDR3 sequence (DNA): TGTGCCAGCAGCTTAGCTCGACTAGCGGGGGGCTACGAGCAGTACTTC. It specifies CASSLARLAGGYEQYF. The whole variable domain, remainder taken from reference TRBV7-2 and TRBJ2-7, is GAGVSQSPSNKVTEKGKDVELRCDPISGHTALYWYRQSLGQGLEFLIYFQGNSAPDKSGLPSDRFSAERTGGSVSTLTIQRTQQEDSAVYLCASSLARLAGGYEQYFGPGTRLTVT.

The sample holds one count of this clonotype. This clone may be a read error of a much larger clone one base away. The rearrangement joins TRBV6-5 to TRBJ2-7, with D perhaps TRBD1 (6 bases). Looked up from germline, CDR1 is MNHEY and CDR2 is SVGAGI. This CDR3 contains 15 residues. For the CDR3, the DNA is TGTGTCAGCAGTTACCCGTCGACAGGCTCCTACGAGCAGTACTTC. As protein: CVSSYPSTGSYEQYF.

This clonotype came up many times. The chain has TRBV5-1 and TRBJ1-1; D perhaps matches TRBD1 (5 bases). Trimming left V 4 bases short and J 2 bases short, with 18 bases between. Looked up from germline, CDR1 is SGHRS and CDR2 is YFSETQ. The CDR3 is 16 residues long. The CDR3 is CASSPRGEGANTEAFF. In nucleotides, the CDR3 is TGCGCCAGCAGCCCTCGAGGGGAAGGGGCTAACACTGAAGCTTTCTTT. Full variable domain (remainder filled in from reference TRBV5-1 and TRBJ1-1): KAGVTQTPRYLIKTRGQQVTLSCSPISGHRSVSWYQQTPGQGLQFLFEYFSETQRNKGNFPGRFSGRQFSNSRSEMNVSTLELGDSALYLCASSPRGEGANTEAFFGQGTRLTVV.

This clonotype came up many times. CDR3 region: CASSQELGAYEQYF. In DNA form, the CDR3 reads TGTGCCAGCAGCCAAGAACTAGGGGCCTACGAGCAGTACTTC. V gene TRBV4-2 combines with J gene TRBJ2-7; D possibly uses TRBD1 or TRBD2 (5 bases each). Germline V gives CDR1 LGHNA, CDR2 YNFKEQ. The CDR3 covers 14 residues. V was clipped by 0 bases and J by 2 bases, with 8 bases between them.

This clonotype appeared many times. This chain links TRBV12-3 or TRBV12-4 with TRBJ2-7; no definite D call. This CDR3 has 12 residues. V shed 6 bases and J shed 7 bases, with 13 bases lying between them. The CDR3 loop is CASRQMKWEQYF. The CDR3 DNA is TGTGCCAGCAGGCAGATGAAGTGGGAGCAGTACTTC.

The chain links TRBV29-1 to TRBJ2-1; D remains ambiguous. CDR1 is SQVTM and CDR2 is ANQGSEA in the germline V gene. This CDR3 is built from 12 residues. The CDR3 coding sequence is TGCAGGGCGGATTTCTCCTACAATGAGCAGTTCTTC. Its translation is CRADFSYNEQFF.

The table lists this clonotype with many counts. This chain links TRBV29-1 with TRBJ2-2; D unresolved. The CDR3 length is 14 residues. V was pared by 0 bases and J by 8 bases, with 13 bases between. In germline, CDR1 is SQVTM, CDR2 ANQGSEA. CDR3 loop: CSVEDPEEWGELFF. CDR3 sequence (DNA): TGCAGCGTTGAAGATCCCGAGGAGTGGGGGGAGCTGTTTTTT.

This clonotype was detected a few times. This rearrangement joins TRBV5-1 to TRBJ2-1; TRBD1 matches 8 bases. In germline, CDR1 is SGHRS, CDR2 YFSETQ. The CDR3 has 15 amino acids. J lost 8 bases, V lost 0 bases, and 7 bases had no gene match. CDR3 sequence: CASSLGGTGIDEQFF. The CDR3 region has the DNA TGCGCCAGCAGCTTGGGGGGGACAGGAATAGATGAGCAGTTCTTC. The complete variable domain, with remaining parts taken from reference TRBV5-1 and TRBJ2-1, reads KAGVTQTPRYLIKTRGQQVTLSCSPISGHRSVSWYQQTPGQGLQFLFEYFSETQRNKGNFPGRFSGRQFSNSRSEMNVSTLELGDSALYLCASSLGGTGIDEQFFGPGTRLTVL.

This clonotype was counted a few times. This chain joins TRBV7-2 and TRBJ2-7; D may correspond to TRBD1 or TRBD2 (5 bases each). The germline gives CDR1 SGHTA, CDR2 FQGNSA. Trimming took off 1 base at V and 0 bases at J, with 16 bases between the two ends. This CDR3 spans 17 amino acids. The CDR3 here is CASSLGGTFIASYEQYF. In DNA, the CDR3 is TGTGCCAGCAGCTTAGGGGGGACCTTTATAGCCTCCTACGAGCAGTACTTC. The full variable domain, its missing parts supplied by reference TRBV7-2 and TRBJ2-7, is GAGVSQSPSNKVTEKGKDVELRCDPISGHTALYWYRQSLGQGLEFLIYFQGNSAPDKSGLPSDRFSAERTGGSVSTLTIQRTQQEDSAVYLCASSLGGTFIASYEQYFGPGTRLTVT.

This clonotype was picked up a small number of times. The chain joins TRBV12-3 or TRBV12-4 to TRBJ2-3, with D uncertain. There are 12 residues in the CDR3. Between the trimmed V and J ends, which lost 5 bases and 5 bases, there was a span of 8 bases. The CDR3 DNA is TGTGCCAGCAGTCAATCGATAGATACGCAGTATTTT. Translation: CASSQSIDTQYF.

The gene calls are TRBV7-3 and TRBJ2-1; 7 bases align to TRBD1. The CDR3 totals 18 residues. The germline V gene encodes CDR1 SGHTA and CDR2 FQGTGA. Germline trimming cut 2 bases from V and 2 bases from J; bases unmatched to any gene: 12. The CDR3 sequence: CASSLGPVDRAPYNEQFF. The DNA for the CDR3 is TGTGCCAGCAGCTTAGGGCCCGTCGACAGGGCCCCCTACAATGAGCAGTTCTTC.

This clonotype was observed at least ten times. V usage is TRBV29-1 and J usage is TRBJ2-7; the D gene is possibly TRBD1 (6 bases). Trimming pared 5 bases from V and 3 bases from J, leaving 11 bases between. The CDR3 runs 12 residues. CDR1 and CDR2 from the germline V gene are SQVTM and ANQGSEA. This CDR3 is CSVTGPRYEQYF. The CDR3 nucleotides are TGCAGCGTTACAGGGCCGCGCTACGAGCAGTACTTC.

This rearrangement joins TRBV7-2 to TRBJ2-2; D gene unclear. Trimming took off 4 bases at V and 8 bases at J, with 17 bases between the two ends. The CDR3 covers 15 residues. The germline V gene encodes CDR1 SGHTA and CDR2 FQGNSA. The CDR3 spells CASSSNLHPAGELFF. The DNA for the CDR3 is TGTGCCAGCAGCTCCAATCTTCATCCGGCGGGGGAGCTGTTTTTT.